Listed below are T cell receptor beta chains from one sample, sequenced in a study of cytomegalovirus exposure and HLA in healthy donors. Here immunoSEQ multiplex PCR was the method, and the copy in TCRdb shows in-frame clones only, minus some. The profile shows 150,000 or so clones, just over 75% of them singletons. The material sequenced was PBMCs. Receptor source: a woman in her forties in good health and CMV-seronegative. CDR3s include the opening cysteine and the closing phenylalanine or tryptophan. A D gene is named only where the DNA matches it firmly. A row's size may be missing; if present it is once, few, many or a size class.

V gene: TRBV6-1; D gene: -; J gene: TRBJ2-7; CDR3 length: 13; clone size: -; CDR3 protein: CASAREESYEQYF; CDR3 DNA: TGTGCCAGCGCCAGGGAAGAGTCCTACGAGCAGTACTTC
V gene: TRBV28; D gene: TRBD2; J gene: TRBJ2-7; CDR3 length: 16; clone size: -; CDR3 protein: CASSMGLAGFTYEQYF; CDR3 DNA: TGTGCCAGCAGTATGGGACTAGCGGGGTTTACCTACGAGCAGTACTTC
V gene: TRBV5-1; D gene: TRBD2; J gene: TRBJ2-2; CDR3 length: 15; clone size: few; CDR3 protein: CASLGSGSITGELFF; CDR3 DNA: TGCGCCAGCCTTGGTAGCGGGAGTATCACCGGGGAGCTGTTTTTT
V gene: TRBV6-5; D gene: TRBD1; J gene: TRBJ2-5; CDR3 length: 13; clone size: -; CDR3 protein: CASSIQGSETQYF; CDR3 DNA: TGTGCCAGCAGCATACAGGGGTCGGAGACCCAGTACTTC
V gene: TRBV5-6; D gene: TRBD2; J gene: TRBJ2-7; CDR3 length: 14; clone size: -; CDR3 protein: CASSGTSSYVEQYF; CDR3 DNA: TGTGCCAGCAGCGGGACTAGCAGTTACGTAGAGCAGTACTTC
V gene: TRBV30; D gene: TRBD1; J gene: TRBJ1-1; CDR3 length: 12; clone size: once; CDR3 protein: CAWSDNRGEAFF; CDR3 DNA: TGTGCCTGGAGTGATAACAGGGGTGAAGCTTTCTTT
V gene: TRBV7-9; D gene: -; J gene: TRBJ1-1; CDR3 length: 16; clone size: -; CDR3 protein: CASSPRGGTGNTEAFF; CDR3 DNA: TGTGCCAGCAGCCCCCGGGGGGGCACGGGGAACACTGAAGCTTTCTTT
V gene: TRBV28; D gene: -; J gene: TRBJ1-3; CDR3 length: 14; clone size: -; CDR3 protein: CASSDPGAGNTIYF; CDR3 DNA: TGTGCCAGCAGTGATCCAGGGGCTGGAAACACCATATATTTT
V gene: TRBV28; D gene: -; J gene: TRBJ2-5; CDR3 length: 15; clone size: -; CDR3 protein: CASSLATGYFETQYF; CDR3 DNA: TGTGCCAGCAGTCTTGCTACAGGGTATTTCGAGACCCAGTACTTC
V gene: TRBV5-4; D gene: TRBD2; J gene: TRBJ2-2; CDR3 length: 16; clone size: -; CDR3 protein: CASSLGGGRGTGELFF; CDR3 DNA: TGTGCCAGCAGCTTGGGAGGCGGGAGAGGGACCGGGGAGCTGTTTTTT
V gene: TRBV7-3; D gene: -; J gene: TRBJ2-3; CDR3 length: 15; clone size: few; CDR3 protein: CASSFGGSTTDTQYF; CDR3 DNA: TGTGCCAGCAGCTTTGGGGGGTCCACCACAGATACGCAGTATTTT
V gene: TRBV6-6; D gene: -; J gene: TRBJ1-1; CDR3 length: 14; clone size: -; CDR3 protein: CASRRSSMNTEAFF; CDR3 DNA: TGTGCCAGCAGGCGGAGTTCAATGAACACTGAAGCTTTCTTT
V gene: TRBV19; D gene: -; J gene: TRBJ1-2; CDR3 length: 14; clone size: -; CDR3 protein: CASSTLSQGYGYTF; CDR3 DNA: TGTGCCAGTAGTACCCTCTCACAGGGTTATGGCTACACCTTC
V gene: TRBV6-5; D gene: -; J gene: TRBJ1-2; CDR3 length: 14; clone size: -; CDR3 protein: CASSYSGRGHGYTF; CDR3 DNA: TGTGCCAGCAGTTACTCGGGCAGGGGACATGGCTACACCTTC
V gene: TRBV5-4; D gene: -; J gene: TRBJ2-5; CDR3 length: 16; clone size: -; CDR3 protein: CASSLGRDRREETQYF; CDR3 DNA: TGTGCCAGCAGCTTGGGTCGGGACCGGAGGGAGGAGACCCAGTACTTC
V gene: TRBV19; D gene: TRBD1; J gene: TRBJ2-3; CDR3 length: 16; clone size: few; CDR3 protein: CASSGGQGRITDTQYF; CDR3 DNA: TGTGCCAGTAGCGGGGGACAGGGGAGGATCACAGATACGCAGTATTTT
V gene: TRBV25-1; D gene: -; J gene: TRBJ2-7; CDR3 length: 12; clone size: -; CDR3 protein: CASSSVTYEQYF; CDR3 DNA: TGTGCCAGCAGTTCTGTAACCTACGAGCAGTACTTC
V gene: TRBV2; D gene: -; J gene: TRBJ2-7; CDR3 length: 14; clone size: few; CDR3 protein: CASSEGRGPYEQYF; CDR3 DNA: TGTGCCAGCAGTGAAGGGAGGGGACCCTACGAGCAGTACTTC
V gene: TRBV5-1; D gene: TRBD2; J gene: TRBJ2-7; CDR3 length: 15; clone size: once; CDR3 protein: CASSSSGRTSYEQYF; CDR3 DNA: TGCGCCAGCAGCTCTAGCGGGAGGACTTCCTACGAGCAGTACTTC
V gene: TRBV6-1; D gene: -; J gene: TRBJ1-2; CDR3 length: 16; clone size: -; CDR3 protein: CASSDLSGDRGYGYTF; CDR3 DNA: TGTGCCAGCAGTGATTTGTCTGGGGATAGGGGCTATGGCTACACCTTC
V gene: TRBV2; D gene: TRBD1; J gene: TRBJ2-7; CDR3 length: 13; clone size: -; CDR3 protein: CASSESPTGGQYF; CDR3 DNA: TGTGCCAGCAGTGAATCCCCCACAGGGGGGCAGTACTTC
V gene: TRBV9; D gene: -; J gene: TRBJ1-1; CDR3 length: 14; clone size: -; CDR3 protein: CASSVGGAETEAFF; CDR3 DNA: TGTGCCAGCAGCGTAGGGGGCGCCGAGACTGAAGCTTTCTTT
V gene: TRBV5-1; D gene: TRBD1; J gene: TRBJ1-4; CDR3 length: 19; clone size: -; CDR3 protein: CASSLVPRTGGAANEKLFF; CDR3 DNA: TGCGCCAGCAGCTTGGTCCCCCGGACAGGGGGCGCAGCTAATGAAAAACTGTTTTTT
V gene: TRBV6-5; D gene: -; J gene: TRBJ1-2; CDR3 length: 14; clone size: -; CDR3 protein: CASRRTASNYGYTF; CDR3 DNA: TGTGCCAGCAGGCGGACAGCGAGTAACTATGGCTACACCTTC
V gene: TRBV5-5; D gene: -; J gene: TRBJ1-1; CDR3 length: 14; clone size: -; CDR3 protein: CASSLETGGTEAFF; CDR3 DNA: TGTGCCAGCAGCTTGGAAACAGGAGGGACTGAAGCTTTCTTT
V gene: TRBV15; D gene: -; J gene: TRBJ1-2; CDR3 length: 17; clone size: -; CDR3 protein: CATSRSERRFRGYGYTF; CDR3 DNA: TGTGCCACCAGCAGGTCTGAGAGGAGATTTCGAGGGTATGGCTACACCTTC
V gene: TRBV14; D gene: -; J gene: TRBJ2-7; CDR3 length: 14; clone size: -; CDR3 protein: CASSQEGLFYEQYF; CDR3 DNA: TGTGCCAGCAGCCAAGAAGGACTGTTCTACGAGCAGTACTTC
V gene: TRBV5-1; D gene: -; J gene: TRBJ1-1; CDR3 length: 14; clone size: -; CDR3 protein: CASSLVGGNTEAFF; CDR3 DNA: TGCGCCAGCAGCTTGGTGGGGGGGAACACTGAAGCTTTCTTT
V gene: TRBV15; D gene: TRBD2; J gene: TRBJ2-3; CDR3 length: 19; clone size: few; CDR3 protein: CATSRDSTSGPPSTDTQYF; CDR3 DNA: TGTGCCACCAGCAGAGATTCAACTAGCGGGCCTCCTAGCACAGATACGCAGTATTTT
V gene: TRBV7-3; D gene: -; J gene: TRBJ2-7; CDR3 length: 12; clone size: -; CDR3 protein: CASSLDGGEQYF; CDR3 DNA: TGTGCCAGCTCGCTGGACGGAGGCGAGCAGTACTTC
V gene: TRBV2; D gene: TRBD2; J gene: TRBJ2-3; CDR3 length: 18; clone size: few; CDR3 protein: CASSEGTLAGGLGDTQYF; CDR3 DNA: TGTGCCAGCAGTGAAGGGACCTTAGCGGGAGGGCTCGGAGATACGCAGTATTTT
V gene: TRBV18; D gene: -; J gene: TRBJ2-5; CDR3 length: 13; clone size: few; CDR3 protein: CASSGQPKETQYF; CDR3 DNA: TGTGCCAGCTCAGGACAGCCCAAAGAGACCCAGTACTTC
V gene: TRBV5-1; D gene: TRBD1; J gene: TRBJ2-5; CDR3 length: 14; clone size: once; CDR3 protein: CASSGQGAGETQYF; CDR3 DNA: TGCGCCAGCAGCGGACAGGGGGCGGGGGAGACCCAGTACTTC
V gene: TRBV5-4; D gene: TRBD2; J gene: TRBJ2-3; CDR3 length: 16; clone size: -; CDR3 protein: CASSPTSGRSTDTQYF; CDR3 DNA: TGTGCCAGCAGCCCGACGAGCGGGAGGAGCACAGATACGCAGTATTTT
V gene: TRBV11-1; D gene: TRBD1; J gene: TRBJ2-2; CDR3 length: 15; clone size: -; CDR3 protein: CASSKDRGGTGELFF; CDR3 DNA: TGTGCCAGCAGCAAGGACAGGGGCGGCACCGGGGAGCTGTTTTTT
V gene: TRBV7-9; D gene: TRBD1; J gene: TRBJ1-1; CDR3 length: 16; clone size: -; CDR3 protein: CASSESSTGAYTEAFF; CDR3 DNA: TGTGCCAGCAGCGAATCTAGTACAGGGGCATACACTGAAGCTTTCTTT
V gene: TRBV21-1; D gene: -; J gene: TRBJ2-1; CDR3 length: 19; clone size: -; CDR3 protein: CASSKALWADISSYNEQFF; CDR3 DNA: TGTGCCAGCAGCAAAGCGCTTTGGGCAGATATTAGCTCCTACAATGAGCAGTTCTTC
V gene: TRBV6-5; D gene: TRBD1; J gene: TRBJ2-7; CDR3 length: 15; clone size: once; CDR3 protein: CASSTSGTVSVEQYF; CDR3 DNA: TGTGCCAGCAGTACCTCCGGGACAGTATCCGTCGAGCAGTACTTC
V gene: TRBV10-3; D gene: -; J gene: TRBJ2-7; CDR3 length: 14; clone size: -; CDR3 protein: CAIRSGERAYEQYF; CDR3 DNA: TGTGCCATCAGATCAGGGGAGAGGGCATACGAGCAGTACTTC
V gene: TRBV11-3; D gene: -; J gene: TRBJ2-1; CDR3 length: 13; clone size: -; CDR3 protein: CASRRGQYNEQFF; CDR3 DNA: TGTGCCAGCAGACGCGGACAGTACAATGAGCAGTTCTTC
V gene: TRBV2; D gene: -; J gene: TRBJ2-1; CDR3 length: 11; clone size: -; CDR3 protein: CASSARNEQFF; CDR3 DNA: TGTGCCAGCAGTGCTAGGAATGAGCAGTTCTTC
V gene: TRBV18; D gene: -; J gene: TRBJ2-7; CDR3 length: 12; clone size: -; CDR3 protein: CASSPPGNEQYF; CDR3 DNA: TGTGCCAGCTCACCCCCTGGCAACGAGCAGTACTTC
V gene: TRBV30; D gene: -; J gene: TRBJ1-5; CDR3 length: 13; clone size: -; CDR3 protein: CAWSSSSNQPQHF; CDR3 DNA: TGTGCCTGGAGTAGTAGCTCGAATCAGCCCCAGCATTTT
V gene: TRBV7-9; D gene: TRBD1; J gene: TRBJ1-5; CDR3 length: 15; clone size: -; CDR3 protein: CASSPDRGSHQPQHF; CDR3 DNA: TGTGCCAGCAGCCCCGACAGGGGATCCCATCAGCCCCAGCATTTT
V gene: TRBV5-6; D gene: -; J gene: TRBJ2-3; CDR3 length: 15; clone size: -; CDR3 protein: CASTLGGARTDTQYF; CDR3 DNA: TGTGCCAGCACCCTGGGGGGGGCGCGTACAGATACGCAGTATTTT
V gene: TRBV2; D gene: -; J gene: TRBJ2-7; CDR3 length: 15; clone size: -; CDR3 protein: CASSAAAFLPYEQYF; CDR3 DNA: TGTGCCAGCAGTGCCGCGGCATTCCTTCCCTACGAGCAGTACTTC
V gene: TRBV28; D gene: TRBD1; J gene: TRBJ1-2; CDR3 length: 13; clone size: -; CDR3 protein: CASSQGTGEGYTF; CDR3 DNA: TGTGCCAGCAGTCAAGGGACAGGGGAAGGCTACACCTTC
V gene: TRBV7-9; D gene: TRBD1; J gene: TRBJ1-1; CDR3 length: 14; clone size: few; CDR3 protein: CASSQGQGETEAFF; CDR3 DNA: TGTGCCAGCAGTCAGGGACAGGGTGAGACTGAAGCTTTCTTT
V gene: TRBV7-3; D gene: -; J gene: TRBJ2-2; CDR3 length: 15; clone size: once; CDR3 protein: CASSPWSGSTGELFF; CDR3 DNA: TGTGCCAGCAGCCCCTGGAGCGGTTCGACCGGGGAGCTGTTTTTT
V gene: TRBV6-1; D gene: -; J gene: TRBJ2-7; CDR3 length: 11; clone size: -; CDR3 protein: CASSPSYEQYF; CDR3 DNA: TGTGCCAGCAGTCCGTCGTACGAGCAGTACTTC
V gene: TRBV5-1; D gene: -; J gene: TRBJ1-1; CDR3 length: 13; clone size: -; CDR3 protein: CASNDSPNTEAFF; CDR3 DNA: TGCGCCAGCAACGACAGCCCGAACACTGAAGCTTTCTTT
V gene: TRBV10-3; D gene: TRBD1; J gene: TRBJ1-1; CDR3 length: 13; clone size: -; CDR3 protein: CAIRQGAFTEAFF; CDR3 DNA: TGTGCCATCAGGCAGGGGGCGTTCACTGAAGCTTTCTTT
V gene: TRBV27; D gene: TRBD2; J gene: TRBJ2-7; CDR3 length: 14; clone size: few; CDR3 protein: CASSYFAGGYEQYF; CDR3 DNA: TGTGCCAGCAGTTATTTCGCGGGGGGGTACGAGCAGTACTTC
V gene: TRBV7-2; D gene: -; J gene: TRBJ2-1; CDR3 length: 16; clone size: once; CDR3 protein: CASSPGTGSSYNEQFF; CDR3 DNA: TGTGCCAGCAGCCCCGGGACTGGAAGCTCCTACAATGAGCAGTTCTTC
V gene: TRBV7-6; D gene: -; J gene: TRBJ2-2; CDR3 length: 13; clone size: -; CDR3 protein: CASSQLKTGELFF; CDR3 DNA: TGTGCCAGCAGCCAACTAAAGACCGGGGAGCTGTTTTTT
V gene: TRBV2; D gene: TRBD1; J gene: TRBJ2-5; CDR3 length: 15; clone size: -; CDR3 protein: CASSPKGATQETQYF; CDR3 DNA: TGTGCCAGCAGTCCCAAGGGGGCTACACAAGAGACCCAGTACTTC
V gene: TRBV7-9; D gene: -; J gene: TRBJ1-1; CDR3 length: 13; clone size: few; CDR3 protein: CASSLGQINEAFF; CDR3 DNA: TGTGCCAGCAGCTTAGGCCAGATTAATGAAGCTTTCTTT
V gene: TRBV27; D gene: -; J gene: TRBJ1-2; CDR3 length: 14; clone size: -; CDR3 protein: CASRPRQKGYGYTF; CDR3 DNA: TGTGCCAGCAGACCTAGACAGAAGGGCTATGGCTACACCTTC